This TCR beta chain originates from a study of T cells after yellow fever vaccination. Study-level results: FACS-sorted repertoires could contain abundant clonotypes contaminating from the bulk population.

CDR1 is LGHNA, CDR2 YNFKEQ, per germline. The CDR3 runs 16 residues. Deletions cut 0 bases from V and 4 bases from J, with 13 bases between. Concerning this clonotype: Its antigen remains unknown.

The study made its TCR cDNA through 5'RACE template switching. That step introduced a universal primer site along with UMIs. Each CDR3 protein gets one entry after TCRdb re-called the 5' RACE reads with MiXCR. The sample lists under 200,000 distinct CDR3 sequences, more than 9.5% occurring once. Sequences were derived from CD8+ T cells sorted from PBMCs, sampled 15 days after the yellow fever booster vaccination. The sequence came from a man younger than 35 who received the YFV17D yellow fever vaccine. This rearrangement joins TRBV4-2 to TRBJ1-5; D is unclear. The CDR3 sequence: CASSQEAGFTNQPQHF. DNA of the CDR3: TGTGCCAGCAGCCAAGAGGCCGGATTTACGAATCAGCCCCAGCATTTT.